One sample yielded the 25 T cell receptor beta chains listed below, sequenced in a study of blood T cell repertoires in COVID-19. Libraries were prepared by immunoSEQ multiplex PCR; TCRdb keeps only in-frame clonotypes and omits some of them. The sample lists over 200,000 clones; 80% to 90% were seen once. The sequencing sample was made of PBMCs or T cells enriched from blood (not recorded which). All receptors derive from a woman aged 45-65 years who had recovered from COVID-19.

The chain recombines TRBV25-1 with TRBJ2-2; D unclear. Trimming shortened V by 8 bases and J by 3 bases, and 7 bases separated the two germline ends. CDR3 length: 12 residues. Germline values: CDR1 MGHDK, CDR2 SYGVNS. The CDR3: CASPGDTGELFF. For the CDR3, the DNA is TGTGCCAGCCCCGGTGACACCGGGGAGCTGTTTTTT.

The genes are TRBV6-6 and TRBJ1-2; D unclear. V gave up 6 bases and J gave up 7 bases, with 21 bases separating them. Looked up from germline, CDR1 is MNHNY and CDR2 is SVGAGI (reference sequence). The CDR3 runs to 15 residues. CDR3: CASRHTDGRWVGYTF. The CDR3 region has the DNA TGTGCCAGCAGGCACACGGACGGGAGGTGGGTTGGCTACACCTTC.

This rearrangement joins TRBV10-1 to TRBJ2-1; tentative D call: TRBD2 (6 bases). V lost 6 bases, J lost 0 bases, and 12 bases lay in between. The CDR3 runs to 15 residues. The V gene's germline CDR1 is WNHNN and CDR2 SYGVQD (reference sequence). CDR3 residues: CASRTGGDSYNEQFF. The CDR3 DNA reads TGCGCCAGCAGAACAGGAGGGGACTCCTACAATGAGCAGTTCTTC.

The gene calls are TRBV30 and TRBJ1-4; D is ambiguous. The CDR3 loop spans 13 amino acids. Between the trimmed V and J ends, which lost 4 bases and 5 bases, there was a span of 11 bases. Germline CDR1 and CDR2: GTSNPN and SVGIG (reference sequence). In DNA, the CDR3 is TGTGCCTGGAACCCCGGTCAAAATGAAAAACTGTTTTTT. Its protein product is CAWNPGQNEKLFF.

CDR3 region: CAWSGQGYEKLFF. In DNA form, the CDR3 reads TGTGCCTGGAGTGGGCAGGGGTATGAAAAACTGTTTTTT. This chain joins TRBV30 and TRBJ1-4, with D perhaps matching TRBD1 (6 bases). Germline values: CDR1 GTSNPN, CDR2 SVGIG (reference sequence). V shed 1 base and J shed 6 bases, with 9 bases lying between them. The CDR3 length is 13 residues.

This chain uses TRBV10-1 with TRBJ2-1; 8 positions agree with TRBD2. The CDR3 has 15 residues. With 11 bases clipped from V and 5 bases from J, the junction kept 14 bases outside the gene matches. Germline V gene data show CDR1 as WNHNN and CDR2 as SYGVQD (reference sequence). This chain's CDR3 is CAVMTSATDNNEQFF. The CDR3 DNA follows: TGCGCCGTAATGACTAGCGCCACCGACAACAATGAGCAGTTCTTC.

CDR3 protein: CASSEAQSRTGANVLTF. The CDR3 nucleotides read TGTGCCAGCAGTGAAGCGCAGTCCAGGACTGGGGCCAACGTCCTGACTTTC. The chain links TRBV2 to TRBJ2-6; D gene uncertain. There are 17 residues in the CDR3. V gave up 0 bases and J gave up 2 bases, with 11 bases separating them. CDR1 and CDR2 (germline): SNHLY, FYNNEI.

The chain carries TRBV5-1 and TRBJ1-4; 12 bases agree with TRBD1. V lost 4 bases and J lost 7; bases outside the gene matches: 2. CDR3 length: 14 amino acids. From germline, CDR1 is SGHRS and CDR2 YFSETQ. The CDR3 loop is CASSPGQGAEKLFF. As DNA, the CDR3 is TGCGCCAGCAGCCCGGGACAGGGGGCTGAAAAACTGTTTTTT.

The V gene is TRBV28, the J gene TRBJ2-7, with D perhaps TRBD1 (6 bases). Germline loops: CDR1 MDHEN, CDR2 SYDVKM. The CDR3 spans 13 residues. V was pared by 6 bases and J by 0 bases, with 9 bases between. This CDR3 reads CASSQGPSYEQYF. The CDR3 coding sequence is TGTGCCAGCAGCCAGGGGCCCTCCTACGAGCAGTACTTC.

Points on this clone: Other DNA variants within this sample encode the same CDR3. The chain joins TRBV18 to TRBJ1-5, with 10 bases identical to TRBD1. The CDR3 spans 15 residues. V dropped 6 bases and J dropped 4; count of bases not matched to a gene: 6. CDR1 and CDR2 (germline): KGHSH, LQKENI. In nucleotides, the CDR3 is TGTGCCAGCTCGCTCGGGACAGGGGATAATCAGCCCCAGCATTTT. The encoded protein is CASSLGTGDNQPQHF. The whole variable domain, remainder taken from reference TRBV18 and TRBJ1-5, is NAGVMQNPRHLVRRRGQEARLRCSPMKGHSHVYWYRQLPEEGLKFMVYLQKENIIDESGMPKERFSAEFPKEGPSILRIQQVVRGDSAAYFCASSLGTGDNQPQHFGDGTRLSIL.

The chain carries TRBV5-1 and TRBJ2-2; the match to TRBD1 covers 7 bases. The germline gives CDR1 SGHRS, CDR2 YFSETQ. Trimming removed 4 bases from V and 6 bases from J; junction bases left unmatched: 6. This CDR3 comprises 14 residues. The CDR3 here is CASSRQGNAGELFF. In nucleotides, the CDR3 is TGCGCCAGCAGCCGACAGGGAAACGCCGGGGAGCTGTTTTTT.

This clone was observed once. This chain uses TRBV7-2 with TRBJ2-7, with a possible D match to TRBD1 (6 bases). The CDR3 covers 14 residues. Germline lookup yields CDR1 SGHTA and CDR2 FQGNSA. Trimming shortened V by 1 base and J by 3 bases, and 10 bases separated the two germline ends. The CDR3 spells CASSLGGQFYEQYF. CDR3 coding DNA: TGTGCCAGCAGCTTAGGGGGACAATTCTACGAGCAGTACTTC.

This chain uses TRBV30 with TRBJ2-7; TRBD2 agrees at 9 bases. V lost 2 bases and J lost 2; bases outside the gene matches: 7. This CDR3 is built from 15 residues. Germline CDR1 reads GTSNPN; CDR2 reads SVGIG (reference sequence). The CDR3 nucleotides read TGTGCCTGGAGTACTCTAGCGGGACCCCCCTACGAGCAGTACTTC. This translates into CAWSTLAGPPYEQYF.

The genes are TRBV18 and TRBJ1-5; D unclear. The CDR3 extends over 11 amino acids. Between the trimmed V and J ends, which lost 5 bases and 11 bases, there was a span of 10 bases. The germline V gene encodes CDR1 KGHSH and CDR2 LQKENI. CDR3 bases: TGTGCCAGCTCAGACGGAGAGGCCCAGCATTTT. This encodes CASSDGEAQHF.

The rearrangement joins TRBV3-1 (or the pseudogene TRBV3-2) to TRBJ2-2; 11 bases map to TRBD2. The CDR3 loop spans 16 amino acids. In germline, CDR1 is LGHDT, CDR2 YNNKEL (reference sequence). With 7 bases clipped from V and 6 bases from J, the junction kept 10 bases outside the gene matches. CDR3 residues: CASNLLLAGEAGELFF. The CDR3 DNA reads as TGTGCCAGCAACCTTTTACTAGCGGGAGAGGCCGGGGAGCTGTTTTTT.

The chain joins TRBV29-1 to TRBJ2-7; 13 nucleotides line up with TRBD2. CDR3 length: 18 amino acids. The germline gives CDR1 SQVTM, CDR2 ANQGSEA. Trimming cost V 4 bases and J 2 bases; bases outside gene matches: 14. The CDR3: CSVGPYPGLAGEAYEQYF. The CDR3, as DNA: TGCAGCGTTGGACCGTATCCTGGACTAGCGGGAGAGGCCTACGAGCAGTACTTC.

J is TRBJ2-7 and V is TRBV7-6; the D is unclear. This CDR3 contains 16 residues. The germline gives CDR1 SGHVS, CDR2 FNYEAQ. V was trimmed by 1 base and J by 0 bases, leaving 13 bases between them. The CDR3 spells CASSLGSRTGSYEQYF. The CDR3 DNA sequence: TGTGCCAGCAGCTTAGGCTCAAGAACCGGCTCCTACGAGCAGTACTTC.

This clone was observed once. The chain employs TRBV5-5 and TRBJ1-2; D not certain. Germline V gene sequence: CDR1 SGHKS, CDR2 YYEKEE (reference sequence). The CDR3 runs to 14 residues. V lost 0 bases and J 1 base, leaving 7 bases between the germline ends. The CDR3 loop reads CASSLVRFNYGYTF. The CDR3 nucleotides read TGTGCCAGCAGCTTGGTACGGTTTAACTATGGCTACACCTTC.

In this sample, this clone turned up a few times. The V and J genes are TRBV29-1 and TRBJ1-1; no reliable D call. The CDR3 is made up of 12 amino acids. Germline V gene data show CDR1 as SQVTM and CDR2 as ANQGSEA. The V and J ends lost 5 bases and 1 base respectively, with 8 bases between them. CDR3 DNA sequence: TGCAGCGTTCGGAGGTCGAACACTGAAGCTTTCTTT. Amino acid sequence: CSVRRSNTEAFF.

CDR3 bases: TGTGCCAGCAGCGGCCGGCCGGAGTTAGACACCGGGGAGCTGTTTTTT. This encodes CASSGRPELDTGELFF. The rearrangement joins TRBV7-9 to TRBJ2-2; D is ambiguous. Germline lookup yields CDR1 SEHNR and CDR2 FQNEAQ (reference sequence). The V and J ends lost 5 bases and 3 bases respectively, with 16 bases between them. This CDR3 has 16 amino acids.

This rearrangement joins TRBV6-5 to TRBJ2-7; 7 nucleotides match TRBD1. Germline CDR1 reads MNHEY; CDR2 reads SVGAGI. V lost 6 bases to trimming and J lost 9 bases; unmatched junction nucleotides: 14. The CDR3 is 14 amino acids. The CDR3 is CASRKGQTYERQYF. The CDR3 region has the DNA TGTGCCAGCAGGAAGGGACAGACCTACGAGCGGCAGTACTTC.

In regard to this clone: Other DNA sequences within the sample encode an identical CDR3. The rearrangement joins TRBV29-1 to TRBJ2-1; TRBD2 agrees at 13 bases. CDR3 length: 15 amino acids. Trimming removed 4 bases from V and 0 bases from J; junction bases left unmatched: 0. Germline assignment: CDR1 SQVTM and CDR2 ANQGSEA. CDR3 in amino acids: CSVGTSGSSYNEQFF. As DNA, the CDR3 is TGCAGCGTTGGGACTAGCGGGAGCTCCTACAATGAGCAGTTCTTC.

This rearrangement joins TRBV3-1 (or the pseudogene TRBV3-2) to TRBJ1-2, with 7 nucleotides matching TRBD1. With V trimmed by 0 bases and J by 8 bases, 9 bases remained unmatched. Germline CDR1 is LGHDT and CDR2 is YNNKEL (reference sequence). This CDR3 has 15 amino acids. CDR3 bases: TGTGCCAGCAGCCAAGATCAGACAGGGAGTAACGGCTACACCTTC. Its protein is CASSQDQTGSNGYTF.

The rearrangement joins TRBV7-6 to TRBJ1-1; the D gene is possibly TRBD1 (6 bases). Trimming left V 4 bases short and J 1 base short, with 13 bases between. There are 15 residues in the CDR3. CDR1 is SGHVS, CDR2 FNYEAQ, per germline. The CDR3 nucleotides read TGTGCCAGCAGCTGGTCAGGCAGGGGGAACACTGAAGCTTTCTTT. It encodes CASSWSGRGNTEAFF.

In nucleotides, the CDR3 is TGTGCCAGCAGCTTGGCCGCGGCGTCCTACTATGGCTACACCTTC. Residues: CASSLAAASYYGYTF. The genes are TRBV5-8 and TRBJ1-2; D unresolved. The CDR3 length is 15 residues. CDR1 SGHTS and CDR2 YDEGEE come from the germline V gene. Trimming left V 0 bases short and J 3 bases short, with 12 bases between. Drawing the rest from reference TRBV5-8 and TRBJ1-2, the complete variable domain is EAGVTQSPTHLIKTRGQQATLRCSPISGHTSVYWYQQALGLGLQFLLWYDEGEERNRGNFPPRFSGRQFPNYSSELNVNALELEDSALYLCASSLAAASYYGYTFGSGTRLTVV.